The T cell receptor (beta chain) described here comes from a study of T cells in localized non-small cell lung cancer. Study findings and constraints: Sequencing was limited to one tumor region, leaving the possibility of heterogeneity open. Among the tissues sampled, uninvolved adjacent lung had the highest T cell clonality, above tumor.

Worth noting for this clone: Its antigen is currently unknown.

This table comes from immunoSEQ multiplex PCR, and its TCRdb copy is limited to in-frame clones, with some not included. This table holds under 60,000 clones, roughly 85% found once. Trimming pared 7 bases from V and 3 bases from J, leaving 8 bases between. Germline V CDR1 and CDR2: SEHNR, FQNEAQ (reference sequence). The CDR3 extends over 12 amino acids. The genes are TRBV7-9 and TRBJ2-3, with D uncertain. Specimen: peripheral blood, collected before any cancer treatment. This sequence was found in a male donor at least 60 years old with stage III squamous cell lung carcinoma. CDR3 coding DNA: TGTGCCAGCAACTCGCAAACAGATACGCAGTATTTT. Translated, it gives CASNSQTDTQYF.